Below, 10 T cell receptor beta chains from the same sample are listed, as sequenced in a study of blood T cell repertoires in COVID-19 (TCRdb year 2020). Library method: the immunoSEQ multiplex PCR assay. In its TCRdb copy, this immuneACCESS table keeps in-frame sequences only and misses some clones. Where compared with another copy, unresolved V genes explain less than half of these, and the others have no known cause. The table for this sample lists about 130,000 clones; approximately 81% of them were counted only once. Of the sample, approximately 35% falls within the top ten clones. Material for sequencing was peripheral blood. These receptors were taken from a man in his forties with active or convalescent COVID-19.

The chain is built from TRBV10-2 and TRBJ2-1; 9 bases map to TRBD2. Germline-derived CDR1 and CDR2 are WSHSY and SAAADI. The CDR3 covers 13 residues. After removal of 4 bases from V and 9 bases from J, the junction contained 4 bases not matched to a gene. The CDR3: CASSGSGSPEQFF. The DNA of the CDR3 is TGCGCCAGCAGTGGTAGCGGGAGTCCTGAGCAGTTCTTC.

This clone was seen a few times. The genes are TRBV14 and TRBJ1-5; possible D gene TRBD1, 5 bases. CDR3 size: 13 residues. The V gene's germline CDR1 is SGHDN and CDR2 FVKESK. V lost 3 bases and J lost 7, with 10 bases in between. The CDR3 spells CASSQSGGQPQHF. CDR3 in DNA: TGTGCCAGCAGCCAGAGCGGGGGACAGCCCCAGCATTTT. The full variable domain, in which reference TRBV14 and TRBJ1-5 provide the parts outside the CDR3, is EAGVTQFPSHSVIEKGQTVTLRCDPISGHDNLYWYRRVMGKEIKFLLHFVKESKQDESGMPNNRFLAERTGGTYSTLKVQPAELEDSGVYFCASSQSGGQPQHFGDGTRLSIL.

The chain links TRBV12-5 to TRBJ1-5; TRBD1 aligns across 7 bases. J lost 3 bases, V lost 1 base, and 6 bases had no gene match. This CDR3 is 16 amino acids long. Germline CDR1 LGHNT, CDR2 FRNRAP. The CDR3 coding sequence is TGTGCTAGTGGTTTGGCCTACAGGGGCGACAATCAGCCCCAGCATTTT. Protein sequence: CASGLAYRGDNQPQHF.

V is TRBV15 and J is TRBJ1-2, with a weak D call TRBD1 (5 bases). Germline-derived CDR1 and CDR2 are LNHNV and YYDKDF (reference sequence). The CDR3 contains 14 residues. Trimming stripped 0 bases from V and 3 bases from J, with 8 bases between. The DNA for the CDR3 is TGTGCCACCAGCAGAGATCGGGGGGACTATGGCTACACCTTC. This translates into CATSRDRGDYGYTF.

This clone was seen once. CDR3 loop: CASSPWGQGNQPQHF. CDR3 nucleotides: TGTGCCAGCAGCCCCTGGGGACAGGGGAACCAGCCCCAGCATTTT. The rearrangement uses TRBV7-9 and TRBJ1-5, with 10 bases lining up with TRBD1. The germline gives CDR1 SEHNR, CDR2 FQNEAQ (reference sequence). CDR3 length equals 15 residues. V gave up 5 bases and J gave up 7 bases; unmatched junction bases: 8.

This rearrangement joins TRBV6-5 to TRBJ2-7; D might be TRBD1 (6 bases). The V gene lost 5 bases and the J gene lost 4 bases, with 15 bases spanning the gap. Germline V lookup: CDR1 MNHEY, CDR2 SVGAGI. The CDR3 runs 14 residues. DNA for the CDR3: TGTGCCAGCAGTCGCTCCGGGACAAATTACGAGCAGTACTTC. Translating gives CASSRSGTNYEQYF.

The chain is built from TRBV11-2 and TRBJ1-4, with D possibly being TRBD1 (5 bases). V dropped 0 bases and J dropped 9 bases, with 14 bases sitting between them. CDR3 length: 15 residues. In germline, CDR1 is SGHAT, CDR2 FQNNGV. CDR3 amino acids: CASSLEVGGTQKLFF. The CDR3 DNA sequence: TGTGCCAGCAGCTTAGAAGTTGGCGGGACCCAAAAACTGTTTTTT. The full variable domain, in which reference TRBV11-2 and TRBJ1-4 provide the parts outside the CDR3, is EAGVAQSPRYKIIEKRQSVAFWCNPISGHATLYWYQQILGQGPKLLIQFQNNGVVDDSQLPKDRFSAERLKGVDSTLKIQPAKLEDSAVYLCASSLEVGGTQKLFFGSGTQLSVL.

The CDR3 region has the DNA TGCAGCGTTGTGAGAGGGGGGACAGTTGGGACCCCTTATGGCTACACCTTC. The encoded protein is CSVVRGGTVGTPYGYTF. This rearrangement joins TRBV29-1 to TRBJ1-2, with 7 nucleotides matching TRBD1. The CDR3 has 17 residues. Germline CDR1 and CDR2: SQVTM and ANQGSEA. J was trimmed by 5 bases and V by 4 bases; bases with no gene match: 19. The whole variable domain, filled in from reference TRBV29-1 and TRBJ1-2, reads SAVISQKPSRDICQRGTSLTIQCQVDSQVTMMFWYRQQPGQSLTLIATANQGSEATYESGFVIDKFPISRPNLTFSTLTVSNMSPEDSSIYLCSVVRGGTVGTPYGYTFGSGTRLTVV.

This chain joins TRBV6-5 and TRBJ2-5; D perhaps matches TRBD1 (6 bases). V was cut by 7 bases and J by 6 bases, with 12 bases left in between. Germline-derived CDR1 and CDR2 are MNHEY and SVGAGI. The CDR3 contains 12 residues. The CDR3 bases are TGTGCCAGCACCCCACAGGGTCAGACCCAGTACTTC. Residues: CASTPQGQTQYF.

CDR3 DNA sequence: TGTGCCAGCAGTTTCGACGGAGGGAGCGGCTACACCTTC. Amino acid sequence: CASSFDGGSGYTF. This sequence joins TRBV12-3 or TRBV12-4 and TRBJ1-2; D gene unclear. The CDR3 totals 13 residues. Trimming removed 3 bases at V and 8 bases at J, with 13 bases between.